One sample yielded the 15 T cell receptor beta chains listed below, sequenced in a study of long-term antiretroviral therapy in people with HIV. Assay version v3.0 of immunoSEQ was used, and it was run at survey level. Profiled with immunoSEQ multiplex PCR; TCRdb holds only in-frame clones, not every one. There are roughly 18,000 clones in the sample; roughly nine tenths occur only once, and 9.5% to 10% lies in the top ten. Sequencing used unsorted PBMCs, obtained 3 years after starting antiretroviral therapy. All receptors come from a man between 45 and 60 years old with HIV.

The V call is TRBV5-1, the J call TRBJ1-6, with D possibly TRBD1 on 6 matching bases. Germline values: CDR1 SGHRS, CDR2 YFSETQ. CDR3 size: 18 residues. V dropped 1 base and J dropped 0 bases, with 14 bases sitting between them. The CDR3 DNA sequence: TGCGCCAGCAGCTTGCCGACAGGACCGAGCTCCTATAATTCACCCCTCCACTTT. It codes for CASSLPTGPSSYNSPLHF. The full variable domain, completed using reference TRBV5-1 and TRBJ1-6, is KAGVTQTPRYLIKTRGQQVTLSCSPISGHRSVSWYQQTPGQGLQFLFEYFSETQRNKGNFPGRFSGRQFSNSRSEMNVSTLELGDSALYLCASSLPTGPSSYNSPLHFGNGTRLTVT.

The CDR3 bases are TGTGCCAGCAGCGTAGATAATAGCGGGGCGTACAATGAGCAGTTCTTC. Its protein is CASSVDNSGAYNEQFF. The genes are TRBV9 and TRBJ2-1, with 8 bases lining up with TRBD2. This CDR3 region has 16 residues. The V gene's germline CDR1 is SGDLS and CDR2 YYNGEE. V shed 0 bases, J shed 4 bases, and the junction held 6 bases outside the gene matches.

V and J are TRBV5-1 and TRBJ2-3; no firm D call. This CDR3 is built from 12 residues. The V and J ends lost 4 bases and 0 bases respectively, with 3 bases between them. Germline lookup yields CDR1 SGHRS and CDR2 YFSETQ. CDR3 sequence: CASSLSTDTQYF. CDR3 nucleotides: TGCGCCAGCAGCCTAAGCACAGATACGCAGTATTTT.

V gene TRBV11-3 combines with J gene TRBJ2-3, with a tentative D call TRBD1 (5 bases). V was cut by 5 bases and J by 1 base, with 7 bases left in between. Germline values: CDR1 SGHNT, CDR2 YENEEA. The CDR3 runs to 13 residues. CDR3 amino acids: CASSGHRTDTQYF. In nucleotides, the CDR3 is TGTGCCAGCAGCGGACATCGCACAGATACGCAGTATTTT.

The chain carries TRBV7-9 and TRBJ2-7, with D perhaps TRBD2 (7 bases). CDR3 length: 12 amino acids. The ends were cut back, 7 bases at V and 3 bases at J, with 10 bases in the middle. Germline CDR1 is SEHNR and CDR2 is FQNEAQ (reference sequence). The CDR3 region is CASTGEGYEQYF. CDR3 sequence (DNA): TGTGCCAGCACAGGGGAGGGCTACGAGCAGTACTTC.

CDR3 sequence (DNA): TGTGCCAGCAGTTACTCAGGGGGCTACAATGAGCAGTTCTTC. This sequence encodes CASSYSGGYNEQFF. This chain links TRBV6-6 with TRBJ2-1; the D gene is possibly TRBD1 (6 bases). The CDR3 sequence is 14 residues long. CDR1 and CDR2 (germline): MNHNY, SVGAGI (reference sequence). V lost 0 bases to trimming and J lost 3 bases, with 6 bases between them.

This chain links TRBV28 with TRBJ1-5; the D gene is possibly TRBD1 (5 bases). V was shortened by 5 bases and J by 0 bases, with 11 bases between the two germline ends. The length of the CDR3 is 15 residues. Germline values: CDR1 MDHEN, CDR2 SYDVKM. The CDR3 loop reads CASSPRDGSNQPQHF. The CDR3 DNA follows: TGTGCCAGCAGTCCCCGGGACGGTAGCAATCAGCCCCAGCATTTT.

This chain uses TRBV27 with TRBJ2-6; D call uncertain. CDR1 and CDR2 (germline): MNHEY, SMNVEV (reference sequence). V was trimmed by 4 bases and J by 0 bases, leaving 13 bases between them. The CDR3 contains 17 residues. In nucleotides, the CDR3 is TGTGCCAGCAGTTCCCGCGGACCGACCTCTGGGGCCAACGTCCTGACTTTC. Residues: CASSSRGPTSGANVLTF.

The CDR3 DNA reads as TGTGCCAGCAGTGGGACAGGTCTTAATGAAAAACTGTTTTTT. Protein: CASSGTGLNEKLFF. The rearrangement links TRBV25-1 to TRBJ1-4; TRBD1 aligns across 7 bases. From germline, CDR1 is MGHDK and CDR2 SYGVNS. V lost 4 bases and J lost 4; bases outside the gene matches: 3. CDR3 length: 14 residues.

The chain carries TRBV2 and TRBJ2-3; tentative D call: TRBD1 (6 bases). The CDR3 is made up of 16 amino acids. Germline V lookup: CDR1 SNHLY, CDR2 FYNNEI. V gave up 9 bases and J gave up 2 bases, with 21 bases separating them. In DNA form, the CDR3 reads TGTGCCAGTGTCCTTGGACAGCAACCAGTCACAGATACGCAGTATTTT. Its translation is CASVLGQQPVTDTQYF.

V gene TRBV13 combines with J gene TRBJ1-6; possible D gene TRBD1, 6 bases. CDR3 length: 15 amino acids. Trimming shortened V by 2 bases and J by 9 bases, and 14 bases separated the two germline ends. Germline V lookup: CDR1 PRHDT, CDR2 FYEKMQ (reference sequence). CDR3 DNA: TGTGCCAGCAGCTTACAAGGGGGGCCCGGTTCACCCCTCCACTTT. It codes for CASSLQGGPGSPLHF.

The rearrangement uses TRBV10-2 and TRBJ2-4; TRBD2 matches at 7 bases. The germline V gene encodes CDR1 WSHSY and CDR2 SAAADI. The junction had 7 bases not matched to a gene; V was cut back by 5 bases and J by 6 bases. The CDR3 is 14 amino acids. As DNA, the CDR3 is TGCGCCAGCAGTCAGAATAGGGAGGGAAACATTCAGTACTTC. Protein sequence: CASSQNREGNIQYF.

The genes are TRBV9 and TRBJ2-7; 10 nucleotides align to TRBD1. The trim removed 4 bases at V and 3 bases at J, leaving 7 bases unmatched. There are 15 residues in the CDR3. The germline V gene has CDR1 SGDLS and CDR2 YYNGEE. CDR3 in DNA: TGTGCCAGCAGCCTCGGGGGGGACAGGGGCTACGAGCAGTACTTC. As protein: CASSLGGDRGYEQYF. The full variable domain, its missing parts supplied by reference TRBV9 and TRBJ2-7, is DSGVTQTPKHLITATGQRVTLRCSPRSGDLSVYWYQQSLDQGLQFLIQYYNGEERAKGNILERFSAQQFPDLHSELNLSSLELGDSALYFCASSLGGDRGYEQYFGPGTRLTVT.

The chain carries TRBV5-1 and TRBJ1-1, with no clear D. The germline V gene encodes CDR1 SGHRS and CDR2 YFSETQ. The CDR3 totals 14 residues. Trimming removed 4 bases from V and 1 base from J, with 11 bases in between. The chain's CDR3 is CASSADGSNTEAFF. CDR3 in DNA: TGCGCCAGCAGCGCGGACGGGTCGAACACTGAAGCTTTCTTT.

This clone was recorded a few times. The V call is TRBV5-6, the J call TRBJ2-7, with 9 bases matching TRBD2. Germline loops: CDR1 SGHDT, CDR2 YYEEEE. V lost 1 base, J lost 0 bases, and 5 bases stayed unmatched. The CDR3 spans 16 residues. The CDR3 DNA sequence: TGTGCCAGCAGCTTGTTTAGCGGGGGCCGCTCCTACGAGCAGTACTTC. It translates to CASSLFSGGRSYEQYF.